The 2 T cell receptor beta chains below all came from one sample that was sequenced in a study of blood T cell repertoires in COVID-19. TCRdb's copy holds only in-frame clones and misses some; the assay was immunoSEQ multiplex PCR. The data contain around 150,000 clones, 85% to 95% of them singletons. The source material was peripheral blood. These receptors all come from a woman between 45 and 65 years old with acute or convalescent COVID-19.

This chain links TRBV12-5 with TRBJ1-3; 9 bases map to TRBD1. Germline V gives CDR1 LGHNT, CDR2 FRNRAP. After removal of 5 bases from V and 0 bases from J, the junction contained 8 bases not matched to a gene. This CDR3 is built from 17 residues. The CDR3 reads CASGSNRGPPSGNTIYF. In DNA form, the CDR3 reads TGTGCTAGTGGTAGCAACAGGGGGCCACCCTCTGGAAACACCATATATTTT.

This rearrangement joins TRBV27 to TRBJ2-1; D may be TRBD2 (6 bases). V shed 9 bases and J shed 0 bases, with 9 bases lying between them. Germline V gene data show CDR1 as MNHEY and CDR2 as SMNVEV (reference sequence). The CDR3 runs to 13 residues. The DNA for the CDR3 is TGTGCCAGTGGGGGGAGCTCCTACAATGAGCAGTTCTTC. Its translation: CASGGSSYNEQFF.